These T cell receptor beta chains were read from a single sample in a study of cytomegalovirus exposure and HLA in healthy donors. Produced via immunoSEQ multiplex PCR; TCRdb's table is partial and in-frame only. The profile shows over 85,000 clones, approximately 93% of them singletons. The sample was PBMCs. The receptors shown here come from a woman younger than 45 in good health and CMV-seropositive. Each CDR3 is given with its conserved first and last residue. A D gene is named only where the DNA matches it firmly.

cdr3_aa j_call d_call v_call
CASSATGFWLSSNQPQHF TRBJ1-5 TRBD1 TRBV2
CASSVGQGRYQPQHF TRBJ1-5 TRBD1 TRBV9
CASSRDREPDEQYF TRBJ2-7 TRBD1 TRBV19
CSADTGVGQYF TRBJ2-7 . TRBV20-1
CASILDRGYSNQPQHF TRBJ1-5 TRBD1 TRBV28
CASSSYTGNTEAFF TRBJ1-1 . TRBV7-2
CASSSPTRAYEQYF TRBJ2-7 . TRBV7-2
CASSLRVSNEQFF TRBJ2-1 . TRBV12-1
CASSWTSGRARYEQYF TRBJ2-7 TRBD2 TRBV5-5
CASSLRTETHYGYTF TRBJ1-2 . TRBV7-8
CAWRITVGGWINEKLFF TRBJ1-4 . TRBV30
CAISELAGNTEAFF TRBJ1-1 . TRBV10-3
CASSVNGGSYEQYF TRBJ2-7 . TRBV28
CASSQVIGGAVTGELFF TRBJ2-2 . TRBV14
CASSLRGGIREQYF TRBJ2-7 TRBD2 TRBV14
CASSERQVSSDGYTF TRBJ1-2 . TRBV9
CASSQEPSRSGEQFF TRBJ2-1 . TRBV4-3
CASSQDPLAGVGTDTQYF TRBJ2-3 TRBD2 TRBV4-3
CASSDAGLAGGRLGNEQYF TRBJ2-7 TRBD2 TRBV2
CASRPGTDTQYF TRBJ2-3 . TRBV2
CASSLDLAVSYEQYF TRBJ2-7 TRBD2 TRBV7-2